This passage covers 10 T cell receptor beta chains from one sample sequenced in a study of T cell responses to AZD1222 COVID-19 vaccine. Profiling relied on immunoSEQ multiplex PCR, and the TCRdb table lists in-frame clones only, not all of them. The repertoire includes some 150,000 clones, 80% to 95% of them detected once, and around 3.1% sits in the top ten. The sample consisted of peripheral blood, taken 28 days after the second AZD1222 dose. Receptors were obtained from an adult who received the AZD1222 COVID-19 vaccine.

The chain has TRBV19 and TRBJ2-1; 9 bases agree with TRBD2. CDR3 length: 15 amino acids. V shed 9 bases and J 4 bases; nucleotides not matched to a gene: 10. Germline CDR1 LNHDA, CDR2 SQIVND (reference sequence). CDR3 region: CASRTSVGSYNEQFF. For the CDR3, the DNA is TGTGCCAGCCGGACTAGCGTTGGGTCATACAATGAGCAGTTCTTC.

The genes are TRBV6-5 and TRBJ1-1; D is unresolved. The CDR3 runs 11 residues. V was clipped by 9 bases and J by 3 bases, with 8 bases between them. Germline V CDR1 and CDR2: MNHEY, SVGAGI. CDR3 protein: CASMIDTEAFF. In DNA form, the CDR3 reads TGTGCCAGTATGATAGACACTGAAGCTTTCTTT.

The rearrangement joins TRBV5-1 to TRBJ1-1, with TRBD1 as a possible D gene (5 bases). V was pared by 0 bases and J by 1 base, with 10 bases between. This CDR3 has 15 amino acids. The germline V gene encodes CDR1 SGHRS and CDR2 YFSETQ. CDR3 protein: CASSLGGVANTEAFF. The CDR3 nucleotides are TGCGCCAGCAGCTTGGGAGGGGTGGCGAACACTGAAGCTTTCTTT.

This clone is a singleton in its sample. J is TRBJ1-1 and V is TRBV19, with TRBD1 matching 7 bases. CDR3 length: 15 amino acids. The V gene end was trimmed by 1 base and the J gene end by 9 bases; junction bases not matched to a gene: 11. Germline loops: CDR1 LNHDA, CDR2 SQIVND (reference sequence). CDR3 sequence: CASSIAPPTGAKAFF. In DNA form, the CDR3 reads TGTGCCAGTAGTATAGCCCCCCCTACAGGGGCGAAAGCTTTCTTT.

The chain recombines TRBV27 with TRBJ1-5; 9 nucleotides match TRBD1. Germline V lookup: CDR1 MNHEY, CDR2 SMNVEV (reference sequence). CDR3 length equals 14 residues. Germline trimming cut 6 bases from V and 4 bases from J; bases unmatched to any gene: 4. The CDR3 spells CASRLTGGNQPQHF. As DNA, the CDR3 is TGTGCCAGCAGGCTGACAGGGGGAAATCAGCCCCAGCATTTT.

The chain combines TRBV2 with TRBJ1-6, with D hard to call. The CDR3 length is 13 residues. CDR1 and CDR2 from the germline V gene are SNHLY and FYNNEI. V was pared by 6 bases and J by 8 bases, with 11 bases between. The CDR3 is CASRVGWDSPLHF. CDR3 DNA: TGTGCCAGCAGGGTAGGGTGGGATTCACCCCTCCACTTT.

The CDR3 sequence: CASSSQMNTEAFF. In nucleotides, the CDR3 is TGTGCCAGCAGTTCACAAATGAACACTGAAGCTTTCTTT. J is TRBJ1-1 and V is TRBV6-4; D is uncertain. Germline V lookup: CDR1 MRHNA, CDR2 SNTAGT. The CDR3 totals 13 residues. Trimming left V 5 bases short and J 0 bases short, with 7 bases between.

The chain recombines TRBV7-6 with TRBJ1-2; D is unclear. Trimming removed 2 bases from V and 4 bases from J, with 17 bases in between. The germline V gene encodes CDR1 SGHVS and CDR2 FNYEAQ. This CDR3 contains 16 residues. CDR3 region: CASSLKPLGPVYGYTF. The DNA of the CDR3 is TGTGCCAGCAGCTTAAAACCCCTCGGCCCGGTCTATGGCTACACCTTC.

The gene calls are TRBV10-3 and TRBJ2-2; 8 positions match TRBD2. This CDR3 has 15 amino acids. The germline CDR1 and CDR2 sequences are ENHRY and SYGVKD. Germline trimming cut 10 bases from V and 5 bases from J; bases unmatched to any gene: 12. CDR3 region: CATGSGLVSTGELFF. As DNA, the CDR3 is TGTGCCACAGGCTCGGGACTAGTTTCTACCGGGGAGCTGTTTTTT.

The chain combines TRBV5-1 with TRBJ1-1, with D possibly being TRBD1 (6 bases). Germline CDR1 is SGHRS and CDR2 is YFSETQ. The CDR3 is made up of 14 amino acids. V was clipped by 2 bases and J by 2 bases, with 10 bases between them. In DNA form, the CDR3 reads TGCGCCAGCAGCTTACAGGGTGTCAACACTGAAGCTTTCTTT. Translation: CASSLQGVNTEAFF.